The sequence of this TCR beta chain was determined in a study of T-cell reconstitution after alpha-beta-depleted transplantation in children. CDR3 length: 17 amino acids. Germline CDR1 reads MDHEN; CDR2 reads SYDVKM. J lost 5 bases, V lost 5 bases, and 13 bases had no gene match. Preparation of the TCRbeta library involved a method that used unique molecular identifiers. TCRdb called the PCR reads again in MiXCR, with one record for every CDR3 protein. In the table there are approximately 630,000 distinct CDR3 sequences, about 12% of which are singletons. This clonotype has a count of ten or more. Its antigen remains unidentified. Study-level findings and limits: Surviving recipient T cells and thymic progenitors underlay high day-60 TCRbeta diversity in some patients. T-cell counts and diversity at one year post-transplant came mainly from newly produced T cells. Reportedly, alpha-beta T cells present about two months post-transplant originated from several hundred expanded clones of graft origin.

This specimen was PBMCs, taken before TCRalphabeta/CD19-depleted stem cell transplant. The rearrangement joins TRBV28 to TRBJ2-1, with TRBD1 identical over 9 bases. The receptor was isolated from a girl under 10 years old with congenital amegakaryocytic thrombocytopenia, due to receive a stem cell transplant. The CDR3 spells CASSTPGQGPVNNEQFF. Here the CDR3 DNA reads TGTGCCAGCAGTACTCCGGGACAGGGACCCGTTAACAATGAGCAGTTCTTC.